This T cell receptor (beta chain) was profiled in a study of Ad26.COV2.S vaccination and SARS-CoV-2 variants. At the level of the study: Enrolled in COV1001, the donor was in the Ad26.COV2.S trial arm, which received the vaccine. Administration of Ad26.COV2.S was intramuscular, either once or twice 56 days apart. Findings of the study overall: The TCR breadth and depth analyses may have understated or missed part of the total T cell responses. Reported post-vaccination CD8+ and CD4+ T cell responses to spike showed substantial breadth.

Treatment denoted: 19 received Ad26.COV2.S at low or high dose, single or two shots; several received placebo; per-sample allocation not given. Sampling was done on day 63 after the first vaccine or placebo injection. Clones were sequenced by immunoSEQ multiplex PCR, and TCRdb holds only the in-frame ones, with some missing. In the table there are over 200,000 clones, around 87% of which are singletons. In the case of this clone: Its specificity is unknown.

CDR1 and CDR2 (germline): SGHTA, FQGNSA. CDR3 size: 17 residues. V gave up 3 bases and J gave up 0 bases; unmatched junction bases: 4. The source material was peripheral blood, sampled in a trial of Ad26.COV2.S vaccine versus placebo. This chain uses TRBV7-2 with TRBJ2-1; 11 bases fit TRBD2. The source of this sequence is a person aged 18-65 years who received the Ad26.COV2.S COVID-19 vaccine or a placebo. As DNA, the CDR3 is TGTGCCAGCAGCTTGCTAGCGGGGGGAAGCTCCTACAATGAGCAGTTCTTC. Protein: CASSLLAGGSSYNEQFF.